This paragraph reports one T cell receptor beta chain. Enrollees, roughly 18 to 90 years old, lived in fewer than 25 US areas. This sample is drawn from a study of blood T cell repertoires in COVID-19. On the study more broadly: Before being deemed recovered, Cohort 3 donors had two negative PCRs, clearance, or symptom resolution. Nucleic acid was either cDNA or gDNA, and it came from T cells, B-cell-depleted T cells, or PBMCs.

The V gene lost 7 bases and the J gene lost 1 base, with 8 bases spanning the gap. Germline CDR1 reads SGHVS; CDR2 reads FQNEAQ. The CDR3 loop spans 13 amino acids. In the original processing: How many nucleated cells were present was estimated from reference gene primer amplification. Data came from immunoSEQ multiplex PCR; TCRdb stores just in-frame clones and leaves some out. D and trimming were read from the DNA, whereas the V and J calls and clone size are those reported in that table. The sample shows around 290,000 clones, 88% of them seen only once. Sequencing input: PBMCs or T cells enriched from blood (not recorded which). The sequence was collected from a woman aged 60-70 years in a cohort exposed to, infected with or recovered from COVID-19 (not recorded which). The chain carries TRBV7-8 and TRBJ1-3; D may be TRBD1 (5 bases). Written as DNA, the CDR3 is TGTGCCAGCACCGGGGGTTCTGGAAACACCATATATTTT. It encodes CASTGGSGNTIYF. The entire variable domain, with the rest obtained from reference TRBV7-8 and TRBJ1-3, is as follows: GAGVSQSPRYKVAKRGQDVALRCDPISGHVSLFWYQQALGQGPEFLTYFQNEAQLDKSGLPSDRFFAERPEGSVSTLKIQRTQQEDSAVYLCASTGGSGNTIYFGEGSWLTVV.